This TCR beta chain originates from a study of beta chain bispecific antibodies for T cell cancers. Study summary: HPB-ALL carried surface TRBV5-5, while Jurkat carried TRBV12-3. Whole-study findings and limits: Normal T cells contributed less of the targeted TRBV signal than the leukemia cells did.

Unique molecular identifier barcodes measured each clonotype's abundance. One entry per CDR3 protein, called by TCRdb with MiXCR from the 5' RACE reads. Of 15,000 to 20,000 distinct CDR3 sequences in the sample, 2% to 2.5% were seen once. Concerning this clonotype itself: What it binds is unknown.

Blood mononuclear cells were expanded for 2 to 4 days using either OKT3 anti-CD3 antibody or CD3/CD28 beads. Cocultures held 5 x 10^4 normal T cells, 5 x 10^4 targets, and bispecific antibody. The germline gives CDR1 SGHDT, CDR2 YYEEEE. This CDR3 region has 15 residues. V lost 6 bases, J lost 3 bases, and 15 bases lay in between. The receptor was derived from a human donor in good health. Some clones in this sample may be carry-over from other donors' samples. The chain uses TRBV5-6 and TRBJ2-2; D not certain. Sequencing was done on a sample of healthy donor T cells cultured with leukemia cells. The CDR3 DNA reads as TGTGCCAGCATGACCATGGCGAGATACACCGGGGAGCTGTTTTTT. Encoded protein: CASMTMARYTGELFF. The variable domain in full, with the rest retrieved from reference TRBV5-6 and TRBJ2-2, is DAGVTQSPTHLIKTRGQQVTLRCSPKSGHDTVSWYQQALGQGPQFIFQYYEEEERQRGNFPDRFSGHQFPNYSSELNVNALLLGDSALYLCASMTMARYTGELFFGEGSRLTVL.